This TCR beta chain is from a study of T-cell reconstitution after alpha-beta-depleted transplantation in children. Unique molecular identifiers were built into the TCRbeta library. TCRdb reanalysed the PCR reads using MiXCR and keeps one entry per CDR3 protein. The sample has some 500,000 distinct CDR3 sequences; around 17% are singletons. The CDR3 spans 18 residues. The germline gives CDR1 LNHNV, CDR2 YYDKDF (reference sequence). Unmatched junction bases numbered 11, after V lost 1 base and J lost 3 bases. The rearrangement joins TRBV15 to TRBJ2-3, with 9 bases matching TRBD2. The source was PBMCs from the stem cell graft donor, collected from the stem cell graft. This receptor was obtained from a human donor who donated a stem cell graft to a child with acute lymphoblastic leukemia. This chain's CDR3 is CATSRGGASGTTTDTQYF. The DNA of the CDR3 is TGTGCCACCAGCAGAGGAGGGGCTAGCGGGACAACAACAGATACGCAGTATTTT.